The 27 T cell receptor beta chains listed next were all sequenced from one sample in a study of control samples from healthy donors and cancer patients. Sequenced by immunoSEQ multiplex PCR; TCRdb stores in-frame clones only, minus some. The data contain fewer than 95,000 clones, more than 75% of them seen just once; the ten biggest clones take up roughly 2.1%. Sequences were obtained from blood. The receptors originated from a middle-aged woman in good health.

The chain couples TRBV7-9 to TRBJ1-2, with 7 bases matching TRBD1. The CDR3 runs 14 residues. The germline gives CDR1 SEHNR, CDR2 FQNEAQ (reference sequence). With 5 bases clipped from V and 5 bases from J, the junction kept 8 bases outside the gene matches. CDR3 nucleotide sequence: TGTGCCAGCAGCCACGGGGACAGCTCATATGGCTACACCTTC. The encoded protein is CASSHGDSSYGYTF.

The DNA for the CDR3 is TGCGCCAGCAGGGTAGGCGGGGATCCCTACAATGAGCAGTTCTTC. As protein: CASRVGGDPYNEQFF. V usage is TRBV10-2 and J usage is TRBJ2-1, with a possible D match to TRBD2 (6 bases). The V end lost 6 bases, the J end lost 2 bases, and 14 bases lay between the germline ends. Germline V lookup: CDR1 WSHSY, CDR2 SAAADI. CDR3 size: 15 residues.

This clone appeared a few times. The rearrangement uses TRBV15 and TRBJ2-1, with TRBD1 identical over 8 bases. Trimming took 1 base from V and 5 from J; bases not matched to a gene: 10. Germline CDR1 reads LNHNV; CDR2 reads YYDKDF (reference sequence). There are 17 residues in the CDR3. CDR3 DNA sequence: TGTGCCACCAGCAGAGGCCTGGGACAGGAAGGTAACAATGAGCAGTTCTTC. Its translation: CATSRGLGQEGNNEQFF. Full variable domain (remainder filled in from reference TRBV15 and TRBJ2-1): DAMVIQNPRYQVTQFGKPVTLSCSQTLNHNVMYWYQQKSSQAPKLLFHYYDKDFNNEADTPDNFQSRRPNTSFCFLDIRSPGLGDTAMYLCATSRGLGQEGNNEQFFGPGTRLTVL.

The genes are TRBV25-1 and TRBJ1-1; D is unresolved. The CDR3 contains 12 residues. Germline V gene lookup returns CDR1 MGHDK and CDR2 SYGVNS. Trimming left V 7 bases short and J 5 bases short, with 11 bases between. CDR3 sequence reads: CASKSSGTEAFF. The CDR3 DNA reads TGTGCCAGCAAGTCCTCCGGGACTGAAGCTTTCTTT.

This chain links TRBV27 with TRBJ1-1; D uncertain. V shed 1 base and J shed 2 bases, with 11 bases lying between them. The germline gives CDR1 MNHEY, CDR2 SMNVEV (reference sequence). The CDR3 is made up of 15 amino acids. CDR3 in DNA: TGTGCCAGCAGTTTATGGGCAGCTTTTAACACTGAAGCTTTCTTT. It translates to CASSLWAAFNTEAFF.

The chain joins TRBV9 to TRBJ2-3; 9 bases line up with TRBD2. The CDR3 contains 15 residues. Germline CDR1 is SGDLS and CDR2 is YYNGEE. J lost 3 bases, V lost 3 bases, and 5 bases had no gene match. DNA for the CDR3: TGTGCCAGCAGCGGTAGCGGGGGAATAACAGATACGCAGTATTTT. The encoded protein is CASSGSGGITDTQYF.

This CDR3 is CASSPGQGISGNTIYF. The CDR3 region has the DNA TGTGCCAGCTCACCGGGACAGGGGATAAGTGGAAACACCATATATTTT. J is TRBJ1-3 and V is TRBV18; 10 nucleotides match TRBD1. This CDR3 has 16 residues. Germline trimming cut 3 bases from V and 3 bases from J; bases unmatched to any gene: 5. Germline-derived CDR1 and CDR2 are KGHSH and LQKENI.

This chain joins TRBV6-5 and TRBJ2-2; TRBD2 might be the D (5 bases). Germline V gene data show CDR1 as MNHEY and CDR2 as SVGAGI. This CDR3 has 16 residues. Trimming pared 2 bases from V and 1 base from J, leaving 11 bases between. The CDR3 sequence: CASSYVGLLNTGELFF. For the CDR3, the DNA is TGTGCCAGCAGTTACGTCGGACTTCTGAACACCGGGGAGCTGTTTTTT.

The V and J genes are TRBV6-5 and TRBJ1-1; D ambiguous. The CDR3 is 14 amino acids. The V gene's germline CDR1 is MNHEY and CDR2 SVGAGI. V lost 2 bases to trimming and J lost 10 bases, with 17 bases between them. CDR3 DNA sequence: TGTGCCAGCAGTTACCGAGGCCCCCGGGAAGGAGCTTTCTTT. It encodes CASSYRGPREGAFF.

The chain recombines TRBV12-5 with TRBJ1-1; a possible D gene is TRBD1 (5 bases). The CDR3 has 17 amino acids. The germline V gene encodes CDR1 LGHNT and CDR2 FRNRAP. Trimming left V 7 bases short and J 1 base short, with 22 bases between. CDR3 DNA: TGTGCTAGTGCTACTCCGGGACTTGGAGAGGAGAACACTGAAGCTTTCTTT. Translation gives CASATPGLGEENTEAFF.

V usage is TRBV5-5 and J usage is TRBJ2-5; 7 bases map to TRBD2. J gave up 4 bases and V 0 bases, and 3 bases lay outside the gene matches. The CDR3 extends over 14 amino acids. Germline loops: CDR1 SGHKS, CDR2 YYEKEE (reference sequence). CDR3 coding DNA: TGTGCCAGCAGCTTGGGGGAGGGGCTAGAGACCCAGTACTTC. Encoded protein: CASSLGEGLETQYF.

The gene calls are TRBV11-3 and TRBJ1-4, with no clear D. Trimming shortened V by 5 bases and J by 4 bases, and 8 bases separated the two germline ends. This CDR3 has 13 residues. Germline V gene lookup returns CDR1 SGHNT and CDR2 YENEEA. DNA of the CDR3: TGTGCCAGCAGCGGGGAGAATAATGAAAAACTGTTTTTT. Protein: CASSGENNEKLFF.

The chain carries TRBV20-1 and TRBJ1-2; D unresolved. The germline CDR1 and CDR2 sequences are DFQATT and SNEGSKA (reference sequence). The CDR3 has 12 amino acids. V lost 3 bases and J 2 bases, leaving 7 bases between the germline ends. CDR3 bases: TGCAGTGCTAGTCCAGGAAACTATGGCTACACCTTC. Its translation is CSASPGNYGYTF.

The chain couples TRBV12-3 or TRBV12-4 to TRBJ2-5, with D tentatively TRBD2 (6 bases). With 3 bases removed from V and 5 bases from J, the gap between germline ends came to 7 bases. CDR3 size: 12 residues. The CDR3 coding sequence is TGTGCCAGCAGTTTGGAGGGGGAGACCCAGTACTTC. It yields the protein CASSLEGETQYF.

This clone was seen only once. The rearrangement links TRBV7-2 to TRBJ2-1, with TRBD2 identical over 10 bases. Germline-derived CDR1 and CDR2 are SGHTA and FQGNSA. This CDR3 spans 16 amino acids. Trimming removed 5 bases from V and 2 bases from J; junction bases left unmatched: 6. This CDR3 reads CASSISLAGAYNEQFF. CDR3 nucleotide sequence: TGTGCCAGCAGCATTTCCCTAGCGGGGGCCTACAATGAGCAGTTCTTC.

This rearrangement joins TRBV5-4 to TRBJ1-2; D is unclear. V lost 0 bases to trimming and J lost 9 bases, with 18 bases between them. Germline-derived CDR1 and CDR2 are SGHNT and YYREEE (reference sequence). This CDR3 comprises 15 residues. CDR3 protein: CASSLGTPLMGSYTF. Written as DNA, the CDR3 is TGTGCCAGCAGCTTGGGGACCCCTCTAATGGGGAGCTACACCTTC.

The chain combines TRBV6-1 with TRBJ1-2, with TRBD1 matching over 9 bases. The CDR3 totals 16 residues. CDR1 and CDR2 (germline): MNHNS, SASEGT. The V gene end was trimmed by 4 bases and the J gene end by 5 bases; junction bases not matched to a gene: 11. CDR3 amino acids: CASSVHRGRGLYGYTF. CDR3 nucleotide sequence: TGTGCCAGCAGTGTACACAGGGGGCGCGGTTTATATGGCTACACCTTC.

The rearrangement joins TRBV15 to TRBJ1-5, with D perhaps TRBD1 (5 bases). CDR3 length: 15 residues. Per the germline V gene, CDR1 is LNHNV and CDR2 is YYDKDF (reference sequence). With 0 bases removed from V and 4 bases from J, the gap between germline ends came to 10 bases. The CDR3 nucleotides are TGTGCCACCAGCAGAGATGGTTCAGGGAATCAGCCCCAGCATTTT. Its protein product is CATSRDGSGNQPQHF.

This clone showed up just a few times. The chain links TRBV5-6 to TRBJ1-5; no clear D. The V and J ends lost 4 bases and 6 bases respectively, with 8 bases between them. Looked up from germline, CDR1 is SGHDT and CDR2 is YYEEEE. This CDR3 is built from 12 residues. The CDR3 sequence is CASSRWSQPQHF. The CDR3 nucleotides are TGTGCCAGCAGCCGCTGGAGTCAGCCCCAGCATTTT.

This chain connects TRBV30 to TRBJ1-2, with D perhaps TRBD1 (5 bases). Germline V gene lookup returns CDR1 GTSNPN and CDR2 SVGIG (reference sequence). The CDR3 has 14 residues. Trimming removed 2 bases from V and 3 bases from J, with 13 bases in between. CDR3 sequence (DNA): TGTGCCTGGAGTCCACGGGGGTCCTACTATGGCTACACCTTC. Protein: CAWSPRGSYYGYTF.

The chain has TRBV15 and TRBJ2-1; 7 bases agree with TRBD1. The V and J ends lost 7 bases and 4 bases, in that order; junction bases with no gene match: 7. The CDR3 is made up of 14 amino acids. Germline lookup yields CDR1 LNHNV and CDR2 YYDKDF (reference sequence). The CDR3 DNA reads TGTGCCACCAAACCGGGACAGCAGTACAATGAGCAGTTCTTC. Protein product: CATKPGQQYNEQFF.

The J gene is TRBJ1-6, the V gene TRBV7-2, with D possibly being TRBD1 (6 bases). The CDR3 is 18 amino acids. The germline V and J ends were trimmed by 1 base and 10 bases, with 23 bases remaining between them. Germline CDR1 is SGHTA and CDR2 is FQGNSA. The CDR3 DNA is TGTGCCAGCAGCTTAGGAGTGGTGTCGGGGGCACTTTACTCACCCCTCCACTTT. This translates into CASSLGVVSGALYSPLHF.

The chain is built from TRBV20-1 and TRBJ2-7; maybe TRBD2 (6 bases). The CDR3 spans 11 residues. Trimming left V 6 bases short and J 3 bases short, with 9 bases between. The germline V gene encodes CDR1 DFQATT and CDR2 SNEGSKA (reference sequence). The CDR3 protein is CSAGTGYEQYF. The DNA of the CDR3 is TGCAGTGCCGGGACTGGCTACGAGCAGTACTTC.

The chain employs TRBV19 and TRBJ1-1; 9 bases are shared with TRBD1. Germline V CDR1 and CDR2: LNHDA, SQIVND (reference sequence). The length of the CDR3 is 16 residues. Trimming cost V 6 bases and J 7 bases; bases outside gene matches: 15. CDR3: CASSRPGTGNGGEAFF. The DNA of the CDR3 is TGTGCCAGTAGCCGACCCGGGACAGGGAACGGAGGTGAAGCTTTCTTT.

V and J are TRBV2 and TRBJ1-1; D is unclear. This CDR3 has 14 amino acids. CDR1 is SNHLY, CDR2 FYNNEI, per germline. V lost 4 bases and J lost 0, with 9 bases in between. CDR3 sequence: CASSGNIVNTEAFF. CDR3 DNA sequence: TGTGCCAGCAGTGGAAACATTGTGAACACTGAAGCTTTCTTT.

The rearrangement joins TRBV4-1 to TRBJ1-1; possible D gene TRBD1, 5 bases. Germline values: CDR1 MGHRA, CDR2 YSYEKL. The CDR3 is 13 residues long. V gave up 0 bases and J gave up 11 bases, with 13 bases separating them. The DNA for the CDR3 is TGCGCCAGCAGCCAAGATCGGCAGGGCTGGGCTTTCTTT. It yields the protein CASSQDRQGWAFF.

This chain uses TRBV2 with TRBJ1-1; 7 positions agree with TRBD1. CDR3 length equals 11 residues. With V trimmed by 8 bases and J by 8 bases, 5 bases remained unmatched. Germline CDR1 reads SNHLY; CDR2 reads FYNNEI. CDR3 sequence (DNA): TGTGCCAGCCGGAGAGGGGGCGAAGCTTTCTTT. Its protein product is CASRRGGEAFF.